What follows is one T cell receptor beta chain and its context. The table came from immunoSEQ multiplex PCR; TCRdb's copy has only in-frame clones and leaves some out. The sample records 40,000 to 55,000 clones, approximately 88% being singletons. The sample comes from a study of T cell changes during pregnancy in multiple sclerosis. The sequenced sample was CD4+ T cells from peripheral blood mononuclear cells, obtained in the first trimester of pregnancy. The sequence derives from a female donor with multiple sclerosis, enrolled in a pregnancy study.

CDR3 amino acids: CATSRGTSGSGDTQYF. The DNA of the CDR3 is TGTGCCACCAGCAGAGGGACTAGCGGGAGTGGCGATACGCAGTATTTT. The rearrangement uses TRBV15 and TRBJ2-3; TRBD2 matches 13 bases. Trimming at V came to 1 base and at J to 6 bases, leaving 4 bases not matched to a gene. The CDR3 length is 16 residues. Germline V gives CDR1 LNHNV, CDR2 YYDKDF (reference sequence).